Listed here is a single T cell receptor (beta chain). The sample is drawn from a study of CD8 T cells in Susac syndrome. This CDR3 comprises 11 residues. V was shortened by 4 bases and J by 7 bases, with 10 bases between the two germline ends. CDR1 and CDR2 (germline): DFQATT, SNEGSKA (reference sequence). Random hexamers were used to reverse transcribe the RNA input (about 0.5 to 1 ug). TCRdb analysed the immunoSEQ multiplex PCR reads with MiXCR anew, one entry per CDR3 protein. This repertoire shows around 150,000 distinct CDR3 sequences, over 85% found once; its top ten account for more than 0.12%.

The source of this sequence is a human donor in good health. The specimen sequenced was CD4+ T cells from PBMCs. The gene calls are TRBV20-1 and TRBJ2-5; D is unclear. CDR3 coding DNA: TGCAGTGCTAACTCCCCGGGGACCCAGTACTTC. The encoded protein is CSANSPGTQYF.